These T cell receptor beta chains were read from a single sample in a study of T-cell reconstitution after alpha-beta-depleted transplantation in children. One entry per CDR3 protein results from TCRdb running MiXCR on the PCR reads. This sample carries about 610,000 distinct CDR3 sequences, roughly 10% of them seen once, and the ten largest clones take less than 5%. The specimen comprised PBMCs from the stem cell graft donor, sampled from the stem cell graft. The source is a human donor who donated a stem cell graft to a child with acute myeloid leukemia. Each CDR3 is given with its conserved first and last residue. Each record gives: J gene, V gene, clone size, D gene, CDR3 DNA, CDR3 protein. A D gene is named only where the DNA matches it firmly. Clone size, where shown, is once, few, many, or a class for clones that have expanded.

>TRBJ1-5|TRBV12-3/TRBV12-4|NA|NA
TGTGCCAGCACGGGGGGGCCAGGCCCCAATCAGCCCCAGCATTTT
CASTGGPGPNQPQHF
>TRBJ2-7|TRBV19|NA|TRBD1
TGTGCCAGTAGTTCGAGACAGGGGGACGAGCAGTACTTC
CASSSRQGDEQYF
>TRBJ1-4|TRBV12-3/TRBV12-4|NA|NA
TGTGCCAGCAGTTTAGTGGACAAGTATAATGAAAAACTGTTTTTT
CASSLVDKYNEKLFF
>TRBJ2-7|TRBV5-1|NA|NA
TGCGCCAGCAGCCAACAGACAGCATACGAGCAGTACTTC
CASSQQTAYEQYF
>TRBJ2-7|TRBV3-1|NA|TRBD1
TGTGCCAGCAGTCCCGGGACAGGGTTGGTCGAGCAGTACTTC
CASSPGTGLVEQYF
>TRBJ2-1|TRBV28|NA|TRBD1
TGTGCCAGCAGAAGCTCCTCAGGGGGCCTTTCCGCGCAGTTCTTC
CASRSSSGGLSAQFF
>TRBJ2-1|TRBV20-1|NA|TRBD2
TGCAGTGCTAGAGAGGCGTCGGGGGGATGGAGCTCCTACAATGAGCAGTTCTTC
CSAREASGGWSSYNEQFF
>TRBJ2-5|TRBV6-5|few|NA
TGTGCCAGCAGTTACTCGATACGAGAGACCCAGTACTTC
CASSYSIRETQYF
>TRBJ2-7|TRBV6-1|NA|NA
TGTGCCAGCAGTCCTCGGGCGACAATTTACGAGCAGTACTTC
CASSPRATIYEQYF
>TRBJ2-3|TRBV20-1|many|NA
TGCAGTGCTAGCGCCACCGGGACGAATACGCAGTATTTT
CSASATGTNTQYF
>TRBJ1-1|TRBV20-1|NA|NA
TGCAGTGCTAGCCGCAGGGCGGAAAGAAGGAACACTGAAGCTTTCTTT
CSASRRAERRNTEAFF
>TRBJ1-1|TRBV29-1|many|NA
TGCAGCGTTGATGAGGGTGAAGCTTTCTTT
CSVDEGEAFF
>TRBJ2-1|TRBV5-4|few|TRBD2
TGTGCCAGCAGCGGAGCGGGAGGGGGATACAATGAGCAGTTCTTC
CASSGAGGGYNEQFF
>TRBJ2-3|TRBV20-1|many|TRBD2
TGCAGTGCTAGACCTAGCGGAAGCACAGATACGCAGTATTTT
CSARPSGSTDTQYF
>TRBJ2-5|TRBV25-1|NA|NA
TGTGCCAGCAGTGAATTCCTAGGGATGCGGGAGACCCAGTACTTC
CASSEFLGMRETQYF
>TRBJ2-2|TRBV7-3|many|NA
TGTGCCAGCACCCTCACTACAGGGAGGAGCACCGGGGAGCTGTTTTTT
CASTLTTGRSTGELFF
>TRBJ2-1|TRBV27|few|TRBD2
TGTGCCAGCAGTGAGGCCGGGACTAGCGGGAGTGGGGAGTTCTTC
CASSEAGTSGSGEFF
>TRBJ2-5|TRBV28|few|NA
TGTGCCAGCAGTCCGCCCCCTGGGGTAGGGGAGACCCAGTACTTC
CASSPPPGVGETQYF
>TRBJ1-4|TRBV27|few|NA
TGTGCCAGCACTCCTTGGGGCTCCTTGGGGGAAAAACTGTTTTTT
CASTPWGSLGEKLFF
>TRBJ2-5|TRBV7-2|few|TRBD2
TGTGCCAGCAGCTCTAGCGGGAGGGGGAGGGCCCAGTACTTC
CASSSSGRGRAQYF
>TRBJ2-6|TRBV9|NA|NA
TGTGCCAGCAGCGTAGGGGCTCTGTCTGAGGCCAACGTCCTGACTTTC
CASSVGALSEANVLTF